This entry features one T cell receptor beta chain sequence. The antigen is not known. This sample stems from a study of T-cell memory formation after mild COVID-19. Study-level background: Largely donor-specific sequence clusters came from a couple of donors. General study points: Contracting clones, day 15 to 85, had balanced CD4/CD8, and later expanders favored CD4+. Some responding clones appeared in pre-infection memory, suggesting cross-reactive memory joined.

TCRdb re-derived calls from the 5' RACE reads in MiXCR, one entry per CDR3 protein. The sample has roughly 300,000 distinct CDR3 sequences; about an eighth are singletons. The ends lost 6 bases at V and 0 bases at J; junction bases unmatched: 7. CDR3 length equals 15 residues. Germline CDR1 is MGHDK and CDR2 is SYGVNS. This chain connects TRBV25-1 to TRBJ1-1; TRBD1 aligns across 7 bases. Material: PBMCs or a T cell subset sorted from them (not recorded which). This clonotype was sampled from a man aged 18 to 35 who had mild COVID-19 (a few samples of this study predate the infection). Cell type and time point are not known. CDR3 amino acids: CASRMTGIMNTEAFF. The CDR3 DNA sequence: TGTGCCAGCAGGATGACAGGGATCATGAACACTGAAGCTTTCTTT.